This passage covers 26 T cell receptor beta chains from one sample sequenced in a study of T-cell memory formation after mild COVID-19. TCRdb re-called the 5' RACE reads through MiXCR, storing one row per CDR3 protein. The sample lists 280,000 or so distinct CDR3 sequences, over 7% occurring once. The sequenced sample consisted of PBMCs or a T cell subset sorted from them (not recorded which). Receptors were obtained from a man aged 18 to 30 who had mild COVID-19 (a few samples of this study predate the infection). Cell type and time point are not known.

This clonotype showed up many times. The V call is TRBV11-2, the J call TRBJ2-2, with TRBD1 matching 9 bases. After removal of 5 bases from V and 3 bases from J, the junction contained 7 bases not matched to a gene. Germline V gene data show CDR1 as SGHAT and CDR2 as FQNNGV. The CDR3 is 16 residues long. The CDR3 coding sequence is TGTGCCAGCAGCCGACAGGGGGGAGCGGACACCGGGGAGCTGTTTTTT. Residues: CASSRQGGADTGELFF.

This clonotype was recorded many times. The chain is built from TRBV18 and TRBJ1-4, with D unclear. V was trimmed by 4 bases and J by 5 bases, leaving 11 bases between them. Germline CDR1 and CDR2: KGHSH and LQKENI. The CDR3 consists of 14 residues. CDR3 sequence reads: CASSRRRENEKLFF. In nucleotides, the CDR3 is TGTGCCAGCTCACGGCGGAGAGAAAATGAAAAACTGTTTTTT.

This clonotype appeared a few times. The chain carries TRBV5-1 and TRBJ1-2; TRBD1 aligns across 11 bases. CDR1 is SGHRS, CDR2 YFSETQ, per germline. V was clipped by 0 bases and J by 5 bases; unmatched bases: 18. The CDR3 contains 20 residues. CDR3 region: CASSLGRRRVGQGAEYGYTF. The CDR3 DNA reads as TGCGCCAGCAGCTTGGGCCGGCGGCGCGTCGGACAGGGGGCGGAATATGGCTACACCTTC.

This clonotype was recorded a few times. The chain has TRBV5-1 and TRBJ1-3, with 10 bases lining up with TRBD1. This CDR3 spans 15 amino acids. In germline, CDR1 is SGHRS, CDR2 YFSETQ. V shed 6 bases and J 3 bases; nucleotides not matched to a gene: 6. The DNA for the CDR3 is TGCGCCAGCATGCAGGGGACAGGGGATGGAAACACCATATATTTT. Translated, it gives CASMQGTGDGNTIYF.

Many counts were recorded for this clonotype. The V and J genes are TRBV29-1 and TRBJ2-3, with 7 nucleotides matching TRBD2. Unmatched junction bases numbered 1, after V lost 3 bases and J lost 1 base. Germline V CDR1 and CDR2: SQVTM, ANQGSEA. This CDR3 is built from 13 residues. In nucleotides, the CDR3 is TGCAGCGTTGACCGGGGGGGCACAGATACGCAGTATTTT. It specifies CSVDRGGTDTQYF.

CDR3 nucleotides: TGTGCCAGCAGTTCCGGGACGGAAAGAGGCTACGAGCAGTACTTC. Its translation is CASSSGTERGYEQYF. The gene calls are TRBV2 and TRBJ2-7, with D perhaps TRBD1 or TRBD2 (5 bases each). The germline CDR1 and CDR2 sequences are SNHLY and FYNNEI. The V and J ends lost 5 bases and 3 bases respectively, with 17 bases between them. The CDR3 has 15 residues.

This clonotype was found many times. The chain recombines TRBV7-9 with TRBJ1-1; no firm D call. Germline values: CDR1 SEHNR, CDR2 FQNEAQ (reference sequence). The CDR3 runs to 17 residues. Trimming took off 5 bases at V and 0 bases at J, with 19 bases between the two ends. The DNA of the CDR3 is TGTGCCAGCAGCAACGTCCTGGCTAAGGGCCTGAACACTGAAGCTTTCTTT. Translation: CASSNVLAKGLNTEAFF.

A few counts support this clonotype. CDR3 in DNA: TGTGCCAGCAGCAAAGCGGTTTGGGTTAGCGGGTTGAACGACGAGCAGTACTTC. This encodes CASSKAVWVSGLNDEQYF. This chain joins TRBV21-1 and TRBJ2-7; whether TRBD2, the table's D call, matches the DNA was not checked. TRBV21-1 is a known pseudogene. The length of the CDR3 is 18 residues.

Many counts were recorded for this clonotype. The chain is built from TRBV4-2 and TRBJ2-6; D not certain. There are 19 residues in the CDR3. The germline V and J ends were trimmed by 3 bases and 0 bases, with 18 bases remaining between them. The germline gives CDR1 LGHNA, CDR2 YNFKEQ. CDR3 region: CASSQARPGRASGANVLTF. For the CDR3, the DNA is TGTGCCAGCAGCCAGGCTAGACCTGGTCGGGCCTCTGGGGCCAACGTCCTGACTTTC.

This clonotype was detected only a few times. This chain joins TRBV4-1 and TRBJ2-5, with D perhaps TRBD2 (5 bases). With 4 bases removed from V and 5 bases from J, the gap between germline ends came to 23 bases. There are 17 residues in the CDR3. The germline V gene encodes CDR1 MGHRA and CDR2 YSYEKL. The CDR3 is CASSRGRVGREFETQYF. The DNA of the CDR3 is TGCGCCAGCAGCCGAGGAAGGGTTGGTAGGGAGTTTGAGACCCAGTACTTC.

This clonotype has more than one count but fewer than ten. J is TRBJ1-5 and V is TRBV7-6; D uncertain. This CDR3 has 15 amino acids. CDR1 is SGHVS and CDR2 is FNYEAQ in the germline V gene. V was cut by 4 bases and J by 1 base, with 11 bases left in between. The CDR3 reads CASSSHTGSNQPQHF. CDR3 sequence (DNA): TGTGCCAGCAGCTCACACACGGGCAGCAATCAGCCCCAGCATTTT.

Ten or more counts support this clonotype. The V gene is TRBV20-1, the J gene TRBJ1-6; a possible D gene is TRBD1 (6 bases). In germline, CDR1 is DFQATT, CDR2 SNEGSKA (reference sequence). The CDR3 totals 15 residues. V dropped 1 base and J dropped 6 bases, with 13 bases sitting between them. This CDR3 is CSARVRQAGNSPLHF. CDR3 sequence (DNA): TGCAGTGCTAGAGTCCGACAGGCTGGTAATTCACCCCTCCACTTT.

This clonotype appeared many times. Written as DNA, the CDR3 is TGTGCCATCAGTGAGGCGTCTGACTGGGATCAGCCCCAGCATTTT. Protein product: CAISEASDWDQPQHF. This chain links TRBV10-3 with TRBJ1-5, with D hard to call. The ends were cut back, 2 bases at V and 5 bases at J, with 13 bases in the middle. The CDR3 sequence is 15 residues long. Germline V gene data show CDR1 as ENHRY and CDR2 as SYGVKD.

In its sample, this clonotype was seen a few times. The CDR3 DNA is TGCAGTGCTAGGCAGGGTCGTTGGGGCACCGGGGAGCTGTTTTTT. Its translation: CSARQGRWGTGELFF. The gene calls are TRBV20-1 and TRBJ2-2; perhaps TRBD1 as D (5 bases). Between the trimmed V and J ends, which lost 3 bases and 4 bases, there was a span of 15 bases. From germline, CDR1 is DFQATT and CDR2 SNEGSKA (reference sequence). The CDR3 covers 15 residues.

This clonotype was picked up a small number of times. V and J are TRBV29-1 and TRBJ1-5; D is ambiguous. From germline, CDR1 is SQVTM and CDR2 ANQGSEA. CDR3 length: 13 residues. V was clipped by 2 bases and J by 5 bases, with 10 bases between them. The CDR3 reads CSVESAPDQPQHF. The CDR3 coding sequence is TGCAGCGTTGAATCGGCCCCCGATCAGCCCCAGCATTTT. Combining the CDR3 with reference TRBV29-1 and TRBJ1-5 gives the whole variable domain SAVISQKPSRDICQRGTSLTIQCQVDSQVTMMFWYRQQPGQSLTLIATANQGSEATYESGFVIDKFPISRPNLTFSTLTVSNMSPEDSSIYLCSVESAPDQPQHFGDGTRLSIL.

The V gene is TRBV6-2 or TRBV6-3, the J gene TRBJ2-1; TRBD2 is a possible D gene (5 bases). The CDR3 runs 16 residues. From germline, CDR1 is MNHEY and CDR2 SVGEGT. The V end lost 8 bases, the J end lost 6 bases, and 23 bases lay between the germline ends. The DNA for the CDR3 is TGTGCCAGCGGTTTAGGCGAGGGTAGTGACCCCAATGAGCAGTTCTTC. This gives the protein CASGLGEGSDPNEQFF.

This clonotype was observed a few times. The genes are TRBV21-1 and TRBJ2-3; TRBD1, the table's D call, was not compared with the DNA. TRBV21-1 is a recognized pseudogene. The CDR3 runs to 13 residues. The CDR3 sequence: CAVYEGILDTQYF. Written as DNA, the CDR3 is TGTGCCGTATACGAGGGGATACTAGATACGCAGTATTTT.

In this sample, this clonotype turned up many times. The V call is TRBV10-3, the J call TRBJ2-7; 9 bases are shared with TRBD1. Losses at the gene ends were 6 bases for V and 3 bases for J; bases not matched to a gene: 3. Per the germline V gene, CDR1 is ENHRY and CDR2 is SYGVKD. The CDR3 runs to 13 residues. The CDR3 is CAIRDRGSYEQYF. In DNA, the CDR3 is TGTGCCATCAGGGACAGGGGTAGCTACGAGCAGTACTTC.

This clonotype has only a few counts. This rearrangement joins TRBV5-1 to TRBJ2-3, with TRBD2 matching over 9 bases. V shed 0 bases and J 6 bases; nucleotides not matched to a gene: 8. This CDR3 is 16 amino acids long. Germline CDR1 SGHRS, CDR2 YFSETQ. The CDR3: CASSLEAGGPMDTQYF. Here the CDR3 DNA reads TGCGCCAGCAGCTTGGAGGCGGGGGGGCCCATGGATACGCAGTATTTT.

This clonotype was observed a few times. This sequence joins TRBV14 and TRBJ2-7; 9 bases fit TRBD1. Germline loops: CDR1 SGHDN, CDR2 FVKESK. This CDR3 is 15 amino acids long. V gave up 5 bases and J gave up 3 bases; unmatched junction bases: 8. The CDR3 coding sequence is TGTGCCAGCAGCGCTGGGACAGGGAGGTTCTACGAGCAGTACTTC. It translates to CASSAGTGRFYEQYF.

There are many counts of this clonotype. The V call is TRBV7-9, the J call TRBJ2-5; 7 positions agree with TRBD2. This CDR3 has 15 amino acids. Germline trimming cut 5 bases from V and 0 bases from J; bases unmatched to any gene: 6. Germline assignment: CDR1 SEHNR and CDR2 FQNEAQ (reference sequence). For the CDR3, the DNA is TGTGCCAGCAGCCAGTCAGCGGGGTACCAAGAGACCCAGTACTTC. This gives the protein CASSQSAGYQETQYF.

This clonotype was seen a few times. The chain is built from TRBV19 and TRBJ2-7; D uncertain. The CDR3 has 14 amino acids. Germline lookup yields CDR1 LNHDA and CDR2 SQIVND (reference sequence). Trimming took 3 bases from V and 6 from J, leaving 15 bases between them. The CDR3 loop reads CASSMTGSSGEQYV. Here the CDR3 DNA reads TGTGCCAGTAGTATGACGGGCTCGTCGGGCGAGCAGTACGTC.

This clonotype was seen at least ten times. This chain uses TRBV5-6 with TRBJ2-7; D is possibly TRBD2 (6 bases). Germline CDR1 and CDR2: SGHDT and YYEEEE. V lost 0 bases and J 3 bases, leaving 7 bases between the germline ends. The CDR3 has 13 residues. CDR3 protein: CASSLGLDYEQYF. CDR3 DNA: TGTGCCAGCAGCTTGGGACTAGACTACGAGCAGTACTTC.

This clonotype showed up just a few times. The chain recombines TRBV18 with TRBJ1-3; D might be TRBD1 (5 bases). Per germline, CDR1 KGHSH and CDR2 LQKENI. The V end was cut by 1 base, the J end by 0 bases, with 13 bases between. The CDR3 runs 17 residues. Written as DNA, the CDR3 is TGTGCCAGCTCACCACTCGCCAGGGCCCTCTCTGGAAACACCATATATTTT. This translates into CASSPLARALSGNTIYF.

This clonotype was seen ten or more times. The chain recombines TRBV7-9 with TRBJ2-2; D is perhaps TRBD2 (5 bases). The germline gives CDR1 SEHNR, CDR2 FQNEAQ (reference sequence). The CDR3 is made up of 13 amino acids. With 10 bases removed from V and 1 base from J, the gap between germline ends came to 10 bases. The CDR3 loop reads CATGEGNTGELFF. DNA of the CDR3: TGTGCCACCGGTGAGGGGAACACCGGGGAGCTGTTTTTT.

The J gene is TRBJ1-6, the V gene TRBV5-1; unclear D gene. Germline V gene lookup returns CDR1 SGHRS and CDR2 YFSETQ. The CDR3 spans 14 residues. V gave up 0 bases and J gave up 7 bases, with 8 bases separating them. The CDR3 DNA reads TGCGCCAGCAGCTTGGCCAGGCTAAATTCACCCCTCCACTTT. Translated: CASSLARLNSPLHF.